The 2 T cell receptor beta chains presented below share a single source sample, sequenced in a study of identical twins. TCRdb re-derived calls from the 5' RACE reads in MiXCR, one entry per CDR3 protein. Here the sample spans around 250,000 distinct CDR3 sequences, approximately 7% being singletons. The same data also went into a second study, on yellow fever vaccine responses in identical twins.

Material for sequencing was memory (CD45RO+) T cells sorted from blood. The source is a woman between 18 and 29 years old in good health.

This sequence joins TRBV7-6 and TRBJ2-1; 9 positions agree with TRBD2. There are 14 residues in the CDR3. J gave up 5 bases and V 7 bases, and 6 bases lay outside the gene matches. Germline CDR1 is SGHVS and CDR2 is FNYEAQ. The CDR3, as DNA: TGTGCCAGCAACCCTAGCGGGGCAGACAATGAGCAGTTCTTC. Translating gives CASNPSGADNEQFF.

This clonotype was seen a handful of times. The V gene is TRBV12-3 or TRBV12-4, the J gene TRBJ1-1; D is perhaps TRBD1 (5 bases). V was pared by 2 bases and J by 6 bases, with 13 bases between. CDR3 length: 14 residues. The CDR3 sequence: CASSLRGNPSEAFF. In nucleotides, the CDR3 is TGTGCCAGCAGTTTACGGGGGAATCCCTCTGAAGCTTTCTTT.